The next 26 T cell receptor beta chains were all read from a single sample in a study of T cell responses to AZD1222 COVID-19 vaccine. The data were produced by immunoSEQ multiplex PCR, yet TCRdb's version contains in-frame clones alone and is incomplete. The sample has roughly 96,000 clones, approximately 87% seen once; the top ten hold less than 3%. This material consisted of peripheral blood, taken on day 0 of AZD1222 vaccination. These receptors all stem from an adult in good health.

The chain combines TRBV6-5 with TRBJ1-3, with 8 bases matching TRBD1. The CDR3 has 16 residues. The ends lost 1 base at V and 0 bases at J; junction bases unmatched: 2. The germline CDR1 and CDR2 sequences are MNHEY and SVGAGI. The CDR3 sequence is CASSYFGQGSGNTIYF. The CDR3 region has the DNA TGTGCCAGCAGTTACTTCGGACAGGGCTCTGGAAACACCATATATTTT.

This sequence joins TRBV29-1 and TRBJ2-2, with 8 bases aligning to TRBD1. The junction had 5 bases not matched to a gene; V was cut back by 3 bases and J by 5 bases. CDR3 length: 14 residues. Germline assignment: CDR1 SQVTM and CDR2 ANQGSEA. For the CDR3, the DNA is TGCAGCGTTGACAGGGGGCGAGAAACCGGGGAGCTGTTTTTT. Translated: CSVDRGRETGELFF.

V gene TRBV7-9 combines with J gene TRBJ1-4; D call uncertain. The germline V gene encodes CDR1 SEHNR and CDR2 FQNEAQ (reference sequence). The CDR3 consists of 15 residues. V lost 2 bases, J lost 5 bases, and 12 bases lay in between. CDR3 sequence (DNA): TGTGCCAGCAGCTTAAATCGTGGAGGGAATGAAAAACTGTTTTTT. Its translation is CASSLNRGGNEKLFF.

This chain connects TRBV7-6 to TRBJ2-1; TRBD2 might be the D (6 bases). The V end lost 5 bases, the J end lost 8 bases, and 19 bases lay between the germline ends. The CDR3 length is 15 residues. CDR1 SGHVS and CDR2 FNYEAQ come from the germline V gene. The CDR3 bases are TGTGCCAGCAGCAGACTAGGGGTGGATCTCGATGAGCAGTTCTTC. It specifies CASSRLGVDLDEQFF.

This clone was observed a few times. The chain links TRBV6-2 or TRBV6-3 to TRBJ2-6; TRBD1 might be the D (7 bases). CDR3 length equals 17 residues. The germline V gene encodes CDR1 MNHEY and CDR2 SVGEGT. With 2 bases removed from V and 1 base from J, the gap between germline ends came to 12 bases. CDR3 sequence: CASSYGGGASGANVLTF. The CDR3 DNA reads TGTGCCAGCAGTTACGGAGGGGGCGCTTCTGGGGCCAACGTCCTGACTTTC.

The V call is TRBV12-3 or TRBV12-4, the J call TRBJ1-1; maybe TRBD1 (5 bases). This CDR3 comprises 12 residues. V was cut by 3 bases and J by 11 bases, with 13 bases left in between. This CDR3 is CASSFRGSWAFF. The CDR3 coding sequence is TGTGCCAGCAGTTTTCGGGGCTCATGGGCTTTCTTT.

The rearrangement links TRBV13 to TRBJ2-3; either TRBD1 or TRBD2 may supply D (5 bases each). V lost 6 bases, J lost 9 bases, and 13 bases lay in between. This CDR3 has 12 residues. CDR1 is PRHDT, CDR2 FYEKMQ, per germline (reference sequence). CDR3 bases: TGTGCCAGCAGTCTTAATCGGGGCACGCAGTATTTT. It yields the protein CASSLNRGTQYF.

The V gene is TRBV5-4, the J gene TRBJ2-2, with 10 bases matching TRBD2. This CDR3 region has 15 residues. Germline lookup yields CDR1 SGHNT and CDR2 YYREEE (reference sequence). V shed 3 bases, J shed 4 bases, and the junction held 3 bases outside the gene matches. The CDR3 sequence: CASSSGTSVTGELFF. The CDR3 nucleotides are TGTGCCAGCAGCTCCGGGACTAGCGTCACCGGGGAGCTGTTTTTT.

This clone was observed a handful of times. The chain uses TRBV2 and TRBJ2-7; D could derive from TRBD1 or TRBD2 (6 bases each). Germline assignment: CDR1 SNHLY and CDR2 FYNNEI. CDR3 length: 14 residues. V was clipped by 6 bases and J by 1 base, with 13 bases between them. The CDR3 DNA is TGTGCCAGCAGCAAACTAGGGGGGTCCTACGAGCAGTACTTC. Protein sequence: CASSKLGGSYEQYF. Combining the CDR3 with reference TRBV2 and TRBJ2-7 gives the whole variable domain EPEVTQTPSHQVTQMGQEVILRCVPISNHLYFYWYRQILGQKVEFLVSFYNNEISEKSEIFDDQFSVERPDGSNFTLKIRSTKLEDSAMYFCASSKLGGSYEQYFGPGTRLTVT.

The genes are TRBV28 and TRBJ1-2; D possibly corresponds to TRBD1 (5 bases). The CDR3 length is 11 residues. V lost 4 bases and J lost 8, with 8 bases in between. CDR1 and CDR2 from the germline V gene are MDHEN and SYDVKM. The CDR3 bases are TGTGCCAGCAGTTCAGGGAGCGGCTACACCTTC. Residues: CASSSGSGYTF.

The chain joins TRBV29-1 to TRBJ2-1; TRBD2 matches at 8 bases. The germline gives CDR1 SQVTM, CDR2 ANQGSEA. Trimming at V came to 0 bases and at J to 1 base, leaving 8 bases not matched to a gene. The CDR3 loop spans 17 amino acids. CDR3 protein: CSVEELELAESYNEQFF. The CDR3 nucleotides read TGCAGCGTTGAAGAATTAGAACTAGCGGAGTCCTACAATGAGCAGTTCTTC.

The J gene is TRBJ2-5, the V gene TRBV15; D is uncertain. Germline CDR1 reads LNHNV; CDR2 reads YYDKDF (reference sequence). V lost 3 bases, J lost 4 bases, and 9 bases lay in between. The CDR3 totals 13 residues. In nucleotides, the CDR3 is TGTGCCACCAGCAGGGAACGCGGAGAGACCCAGTACTTC. This sequence encodes CATSRERGETQYF.

The chain uses TRBV7-9 and TRBJ2-1; no definite D call. Trimming removed 5 bases from V and 6 bases from J, with 17 bases in between. The CDR3 length is 15 residues. Germline assignment: CDR1 SEHNR and CDR2 FQNEAQ (reference sequence). CDR3: CASSPLNRYTNEQFF. The CDR3 DNA is TGTGCCAGCAGCCCGCTAAACCGATATACCAATGAGCAGTTCTTC.

V usage is TRBV6-4 and J usage is TRBJ2-2, with TRBD2 as a possible D gene (5 bases). Between the trimmed V and J ends, which lost 8 bases and 6 bases, there was a span of 13 bases. Germline V lookup: CDR1 MRHNA, CDR2 SNTAGT. This CDR3 is built from 13 residues. DNA of the CDR3: TGTGCCAGCGGTAATAGCGAGGCCGGGGAGCTGTTTTTT. This sequence encodes CASGNSEAGELFF.

The V call is TRBV7-8, the J call TRBJ2-2; 10 positions match TRBD2. Germline CDR1 is SGHVS and CDR2 is FQNEAQ. Trimming cost V 1 base and J 5 bases; bases outside gene matches: 7. This CDR3 has 17 residues. Written as DNA, the CDR3 is TGTGCCAGCAGCTTAGGAGCGGGAGGGCCCCGGACCGGGGAGCTGTTTTTT. This encodes CASSLGAGGPRTGELFF. Based on the CDR3 plus reference TRBV7-8 and TRBJ2-2, the full variable domain is GAGVSQSPRYKVAKRGQDVALRCDPISGHVSLFWYQQALGQGPEFLTYFQNEAQLDKSGLPSDRFFAERPEGSVSTLKIQRTQQEDSAVYLCASSLGAGGPRTGELFFGEGSRLTVL.

This chain connects TRBV9 to TRBJ1-4; 11 bases map to TRBD1. Looked up from germline, CDR1 is SGDLS and CDR2 is YYNGEE. This CDR3 region has 17 residues. Trimming took 5 bases from V and 5 from J; bases not matched to a gene: 11. For the CDR3, the DNA is TGTGCCAGCAGTGAAGGACAGGGGGCATGGTTAAATGAAAAACTGTTTTTT. This sequence encodes CASSEGQGAWLNEKLFF.

V usage is TRBV28 and J usage is TRBJ2-7; D not certain. The germline V gene has CDR1 MDHEN and CDR2 SYDVKM. The germline V and J ends were trimmed by 6 bases and 5 bases, with 11 bases remaining between them. This CDR3 has 12 residues. CDR3: CASSLRVDEQYF. The CDR3 DNA sequence: TGTGCCAGCAGCCTTAGAGTGGACGAGCAGTACTTC.

This clone has a handful of counts. This chain uses TRBV10-3 with TRBJ2-3, with 10 positions matching TRBD2. The CDR3 runs to 15 residues. The germline V gene encodes CDR1 ENHRY and CDR2 SYGVKD. With 2 bases clipped from V and 6 bases from J, the junction kept 5 bases outside the gene matches. CDR3 amino acids: CAISETSGIKDTQYF. CDR3 nucleotide sequence: TGTGCCATCAGTGAGACTAGCGGGATAAAGGATACGCAGTATTTT.

The rearrangement joins TRBV19 to TRBJ1-2, with TRBD1 matching over 7 bases. Germline values: CDR1 LNHDA, CDR2 SQIVND (reference sequence). The length of the CDR3 is 21 residues. J gave up 0 bases and V 0 bases, and 19 bases lay outside the gene matches. The CDR3 is CASSIDLGRQGSPMANYGYTF. As DNA, the CDR3 is TGTGCCAGTAGTATAGATCTCGGAAGACAGGGAAGCCCCATGGCTAACTATGGCTACACCTTC. Full variable domain (missing parts from reference TRBV19 and TRBJ1-2): DGGITQSPKYLFRKEGQNVTLSCEQNLNHDAMYWYRQDPGQGLRLIYYSQIVNDFQKGDIAEGYSVSREKKESFPLTVTSAQKNPTAFYLCASSIDLGRQGSPMANYGYTFGSGTRLTVV.

J is TRBJ1-2 and V is TRBV5-1; the match to TRBD1 covers 7 bases. The V and J ends lost 4 bases and 7 bases, in that order; junction bases with no gene match: 22. The length of the CDR3 is 18 residues. Germline V gene sequence: CDR1 SGHRS, CDR2 YFSETQ. As DNA, the CDR3 is TGCGCCAGCAGCGCTCGTAGCATAGCGAGCCAGGACAGGAGTGGCTACACCTTC. Translation: CASSARSIASQDRSGYTF.

The chain uses TRBV4-1 and TRBJ2-7, with D possibly being TRBD1 (6 bases). Trimming pared 2 bases from V and 3 bases from J, leaving 14 bases between. CDR1 and CDR2 from the germline V gene are MGHRA and YSYEKL. There are 15 residues in the CDR3. CDR3 nucleotide sequence: TGCGCCAGCAGCCAACGTCTACAGGGATACTACGAGCAGTACTTC. Residues: CASSQRLQGYYEQYF.

This chain joins TRBV6-5 and TRBJ1-4; D is unclear. The CDR3 is made up of 12 amino acids. Germline-derived CDR1 and CDR2 are MNHEY and SVGAGI. V was trimmed by 7 bases and J by 0 bases, leaving 3 bases between them. In DNA, the CDR3 is TGTGCCAGCACTTCAACTAATGAAAAACTGTTTTTT. Its translation is CASTSTNEKLFF.

The count of this clone is one. The CDR3 DNA is TGTGCCAGCTCACCCTGGACATGGGAGACCCAGTACTTC. This sequence encodes CASSPWTWETQYF. The chain couples TRBV18 to TRBJ2-5; perhaps TRBD1 as D (5 bases). CDR3 length equals 13 residues. The germline V and J ends were trimmed by 3 bases and 5 bases, with 10 bases remaining between them. Germline values: CDR1 KGHSH, CDR2 LQKENI.

The V call is TRBV19, the J call TRBJ1-5; D is perhaps TRBD1 (5 bases). Germline values: CDR1 LNHDA, CDR2 SQIVND (reference sequence). The V gene lost 4 bases and the J gene lost 2 bases, with 9 bases spanning the gap. The CDR3 spans 14 residues. CDR3 in amino acids: CASSKPGRNQPQHF. CDR3 sequence (DNA): TGTGCCAGTAGTAAACCGGGACGCAATCAGCCCCAGCATTTT.

V gene TRBV18 combines with J gene TRBJ1-1; D gene unclear. V was pared by 1 base and J by 0 bases, with 6 bases between. The germline V gene encodes CDR1 KGHSH and CDR2 LQKENI. This CDR3 contains 14 residues. CDR3 protein: CASSPRAVNTEAFF. CDR3 coding DNA: TGTGCCAGCTCACCACGGGCGGTGAACACTGAAGCTTTCTTT.

Regarding this clone: The junction does not match germline at one end; this may be a read error. The chain links TRBV2 to TRBJ1-5; D may be TRBD1 (5 bases). Per germline, CDR1 SNHLY and CDR2 FYNNEI. The CDR3 is 13 amino acids. The DNA of the CDR3 is TGTGCCAGCTGTGAGGGGAGCAATCAGCCCCAGCATTTT. Translating gives CASCEGSNQPQHF. The entire variable domain, with the rest obtained from reference TRBV2 and TRBJ1-5, is as follows: EPEVTQTPSHQVTQMGQEVILRCVPISNHLYFYWYRQILGQKVEFLVSFYNNEISEKSEIFDDQFSVERPDGSNFTLKIRSTKLEDSAMYFCASCEGSNQPQHFGDGTRLSIL.